This T cell receptor (beta chain) is from a study of shared clonotypes between healthy human individuals. Healthy adults negative for HIV, lacking recent acute infections or vaccinations, served as donors. With regard to this clone: Its cognate antigen is unknown.

Notes on the study in general: Clonotype sharing levels among donors were expected to vary with sequencing depth. The rarefaction results pointed to incomplete sorted-subset sequencing despite large depth.

Here immunoSEQ multiplex PCR was the method, and the copy in TCRdb shows in-frame clones only, minus some. The repertoire has millions of clones, approximately 93% of them found once; the top ten carry 0.35% to 0.45%. V was clipped by 0 bases and J by 1 base; unmatched bases: 3. The CDR3 consists of 16 residues. Germline assignment: CDR1 SGHTA and CDR2 FQGTGA. This clonotype originated in a man younger than 35 in good health. Some clones in this sample may be carry-over from other donors' samples. The rearrangement joins TRBV7-3 to TRBJ2-3; 8 nucleotides line up with TRBD2. Sequencing input: naive CD4+ T cells from PBMCs. Subset defined: CD45RA+ positively selected. The CDR3 nucleotides are TGTGCCAGCAGCTTAACAGCGGGAGTGCGCACAGATACGCAGTATTTT. Translation gives CASSLTAGVRTDTQYF.